These 18 T cell receptor beta chains were sequenced from one sample in a study of T cell responses to AZD1222 COVID-19 vaccine. The repertoire was sequenced with immunoSEQ multiplex PCR; TCRdb's copy has only in-frame clones and lacks some. The table includes approximately 130,000 clones, roughly 85% detected once. Specimen: peripheral blood, collected 28 days after the second dose of the MenACWY control vaccine. The source of these receptors is an adult who received the MenACWY meningococcal vaccine as a control.

In its sample, this clone was seen once. This CDR3 is CASSLEWDRAYEQYF. In DNA form, the CDR3 reads TGTGCCAGCAGCTTAGAATGGGACAGGGCCTACGAGCAGTACTTC. V and J are TRBV7-2 and TRBJ2-7, with TRBD1 matching 9 bases. This CDR3 has 15 residues. In germline, CDR1 is SGHTA, CDR2 FQGNSA. V dropped 1 base and J dropped 2; count of bases not matched to a gene: 3.

A few counts support this clone. This sequence joins TRBV2 and TRBJ1-3, with D unclear. This CDR3 spans 12 amino acids. V was trimmed by 7 bases and J by 2 bases, leaving 6 bases between them. From germline, CDR1 is SNHLY and CDR2 FYNNEI. The DNA for the CDR3 is TGTGCCAGCAAGAGGGCTGGAAACACCATATATTTT. Amino acids: CASKRAGNTIYF.

V is TRBV5-4 and J is TRBJ1-5; D is ambiguous. The CDR3 is 14 amino acids. Germline V CDR1 and CDR2: SGHNT, YYREEE (reference sequence). The germline V and J ends were trimmed by 4 bases and 5 bases, with 13 bases remaining between them. The CDR3 loop reads CASSVDRSDQPQHF. The DNA of the CDR3 is TGTGCCAGCAGCGTGGACCGGAGCGATCAGCCCCAGCATTTT.

The chain employs TRBV27 and TRBJ2-1; D perhaps matches TRBD2 (5 bases). The CDR3 totals 14 residues. Trimming left V 4 bases short and J 3 bases short, with 10 bases between. CDR1 is MNHEY, CDR2 SMNVEV, per germline (reference sequence). The CDR3 DNA reads as TGTGCCAGCAGTTCCGACTATTTCTACAATGAGCAGTTCTTC. It specifies CASSSDYFYNEQFF.

This clone was counted between two and nine times. J is TRBJ1-4 and V is TRBV19; a possible D gene is TRBD1 (5 bases). Trimming left V 0 bases short and J 4 bases short, with 15 bases between. This CDR3 comprises 17 residues. Looked up from germline, CDR1 is LNHDA and CDR2 is SQIVND (reference sequence). The CDR3: CASSIEPGRVGNEKLFF. CDR3 nucleotides: TGTGCCAGTAGTATAGAACCAGGGCGCGTGGGTAATGAAAAACTGTTTTTT.

V is TRBV30 and J is TRBJ2-7, with D unresolved. In germline, CDR1 is GTSNPN, CDR2 SVGIG (reference sequence). The CDR3 loop spans 13 amino acids. Trimming stripped 4 bases from V and 2 bases from J, with 12 bases between. Written as DNA, the CDR3 is TGTGCCTGGAACGCGGTCGGCCCCTACGAGCAGTACTTC. It is translated as CAWNAVGPYEQYF.

This chain joins TRBV9 and TRBJ1-2; the D is unclear. CDR1 is SGDLS, CDR2 YYNGEE, per germline. The CDR3 extends over 14 amino acids. Trimming stripped 0 bases from V and 1 base from J, with 7 bases between. DNA of the CDR3: TGTGCCAGCAGCGTAGAGCAGTTTAACTATGGCTACACCTTC. Protein product: CASSVEQFNYGYTF.

V usage is TRBV28 and J usage is TRBJ1-2; D is uncertain. The CDR3 is 11 residues long. The V gene lost 1 base and the J gene lost 8 bases, with 5 bases spanning the gap. The germline gives CDR1 MDHEN, CDR2 SYDVKM. This CDR3 reads CASSLFEGYTF. The DNA of the CDR3 is TGTGCCAGCAGTTTATTTGAGGGCTACACCTTC.

The CDR3 here is CASSQDLRTASTDTQYF. The CDR3 DNA reads as TGTGCCAGCAGCCAAGATCTCCGGACGGCGAGCACAGATACGCAGTATTTT. The chain couples TRBV4-2 to TRBJ2-3; no firm D call. Germline V gives CDR1 LGHNA, CDR2 YNFKEQ. The CDR3 length is 17 residues. V dropped 0 bases and J dropped 0 bases, with 13 bases sitting between them.

The rearrangement uses TRBV7-9 and TRBJ2-1; 7 nucleotides agree with TRBD1. The CDR3 runs 15 residues. Trimming removed 6 bases from V and 2 bases from J; junction bases left unmatched: 7. Germline V gene sequence: CDR1 SEHNR, CDR2 FQNEAQ (reference sequence). The CDR3 spells CASSSYRGPYNEQFF. DNA for the CDR3: TGTGCCAGCAGTTCTTACAGGGGCCCCTACAATGAGCAGTTCTTC.

The gene calls are TRBV19 and TRBJ1-2; D may be TRBD1 (6 bases). The CDR3 is 13 amino acids. V was trimmed by 3 bases and J by 8 bases, leaving 13 bases between them. In germline, CDR1 is LNHDA, CDR2 SQIVND (reference sequence). CDR3 protein: CASSINREGGYTF. The DNA for the CDR3 is TGTGCCAGTAGTATTAACAGGGAGGGCGGCTACACCTTC.

Regarding this clone: Other DNA variants within this sample encode the same CDR3. The V call is TRBV6-6, the J call TRBJ1-1; tentative D call: TRBD1 (6 bases). With 6 bases removed from V and 1 base from J, the gap between germline ends came to 9 bases. CDR1 is MNHNY, CDR2 SVGAGI, per germline (reference sequence). The CDR3 sequence is 13 residues long. The CDR3 loop is CASSEGQNTEAFF. As DNA, the CDR3 is TGTGCCAGCAGCGAGGGACAGAACACTGAAGCTTTCTTT.

This clone has just one count. The chain uses TRBV24-1 and TRBJ2-2; TRBD2 is a possible D gene (6 bases). The V and J ends lost 6 bases and 6 bases respectively, with 13 bases between them. The CDR3 has 14 amino acids. The germline gives CDR1 KGHDR, CDR2 SFDVKD. CDR3 loop: CATSNPGGAGELFF. The CDR3 nucleotides read TGTGCCACCAGTAACCCCGGGGGTGCCGGGGAGCTGTTTTTT.

The rearrangement links TRBV11-2 to TRBJ2-4; tentatively, D is TRBD2 (6 bases). The germline CDR1 and CDR2 sequences are SGHAT and FQNNGV. This CDR3 has 16 residues. Trimming took 2 bases from V and 3 from J, leaving 14 bases between them. CDR3 bases: TGTGCCAGCAGCTTAACAAGTCAAGCGGGCAAAAACATTCAGTACTTC. Its translation is CASSLTSQAGKNIQYF.

This sequence joins TRBV19 and TRBJ1-5, with D uncertain. Germline-derived CDR1 and CDR2 are LNHDA and SQIVND (reference sequence). V was cut by 4 bases and J by 7 bases, with 14 bases left in between. The CDR3 is 14 residues long. The CDR3 region is CASSTDRAGQPQHF. In DNA form, the CDR3 reads TGTGCCAGTAGTACCGACCGGGCCGGACAGCCCCAGCATTTT.

This chain links TRBV11-2 with TRBJ1-6; 8 positions agree with TRBD1. Germline CDR1 and CDR2: SGHAT and FQNNGV. The CDR3 is 18 residues long. V lost 5 bases to trimming and J lost 6 bases; unmatched junction nucleotides: 15. CDR3 sequence (DNA): TGTGCCAGCAGCCCCCTAAACTCCTGGACAGGGTCTAATTCACCCCTCCACTTT. Its translation is CASSPLNSWTGSNSPLHF. The entire variable domain, with the rest obtained from reference TRBV11-2 and TRBJ1-6, is as follows: EAGVAQSPRYKIIEKRQSVAFWCNPISGHATLYWYQQILGQGPKLLIQFQNNGVVDDSQLPKDRFSAERLKGVDSTLKIQPAKLEDSAVYLCASSPLNSWTGSNSPLHFGNGTRLTVT.

This chain joins TRBV6-4 and TRBJ2-1; 9 bases line up with TRBD1. This CDR3 is 15 amino acids long. J gave up 5 bases and V 5 bases, and 7 bases lay outside the gene matches. CDR1 and CDR2 (germline): MRHNA, SNTAGT. The CDR3 region is CASSLMGQGDNEQFF. The CDR3 nucleotides are TGTGCCAGCAGTCTGATGGGACAGGGCGACAATGAGCAGTTCTTC.

The chain employs TRBV3-1 (or the pseudogene TRBV3-2) and TRBJ2-5, with D perhaps TRBD1 (6 bases). CDR3 length: 12 amino acids. Germline V gene lookup returns CDR1 LGHDT and CDR2 YNNKEL (reference sequence). Deletions cut 8 bases from V and 4 bases from J, with 11 bases between. The CDR3: CASVGAGETQYF. For the CDR3, the DNA is TGTGCCAGCGTGGGGGCGGGAGAGACCCAGTACTTC.